This T cell receptor (beta chain) emerged from a study of radiation and T cells in renal cell carcinoma. Germline CDR1 and CDR2: SGHRS and YFSETQ. This CDR3 region has 18 residues. Trimming took off 0 bases at V and 0 bases at J, with 15 bases between the two ends. Time point: blood 4 weeks post-SBRT, at nephrectomy. Noted treatment: 15 Gy SBRT to primary tumor, nephrectomy 4 weeks later. Serial blood draws occurred at baseline and 2 and 4 weeks post-SBRT. This renal cell carcinoma was of the clear cell type. Sequenced by immunoSEQ multiplex PCR; TCRdb stores in-frame clones only, minus some. The data contain over 85,000 clones, 85% of them seen just once; the ten biggest clones take up roughly 10%.

The J gene is TRBJ2-2, the V gene TRBV5-1; D possibly corresponds to TRBD1 (5 bases). The sequence came from a man aged 45-60 years with renal cell carcinoma. Here the sequenced sample was blood, taken from a patient whose treatment included radiotherapy and nephrectomy. The CDR3 spells CASSLAARQIANTGELFF. CDR3 DNA sequence: TGCGCCAGCAGCTTGGCGGCCAGACAGATCGCGAACACCGGGGAGCTGTTTTTT.